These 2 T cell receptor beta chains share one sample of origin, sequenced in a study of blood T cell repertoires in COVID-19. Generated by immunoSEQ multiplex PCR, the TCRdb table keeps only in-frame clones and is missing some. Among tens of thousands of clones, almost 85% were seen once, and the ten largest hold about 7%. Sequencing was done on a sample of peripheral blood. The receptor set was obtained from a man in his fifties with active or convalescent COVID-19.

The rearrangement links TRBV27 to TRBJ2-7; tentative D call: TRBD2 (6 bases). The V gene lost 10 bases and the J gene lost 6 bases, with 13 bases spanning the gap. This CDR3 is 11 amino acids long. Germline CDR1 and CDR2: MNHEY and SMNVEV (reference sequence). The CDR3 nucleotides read TGTGCCACGGCCGGGGGTGGCGAGCAGTACTTC. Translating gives CATAGGGEQYF.

The CDR3 loop is CASFDGGTGGVYSSASGGYTF. In DNA, the CDR3 is TGTGCCAGCTTTGACGGGGGAACAGGGGGCGTTTATTCTTCTGCATCGGGTGGCTACACCTTC. The chain has TRBV19 and TRBJ1-2, with TRBD1 identical over 9 bases. The CDR3 covers 21 residues. J was trimmed by 7 bases and V by 9 bases; bases with no gene match: 33. The germline V gene encodes CDR1 LNHDA and CDR2 SQIVND (reference sequence). Looking up the rest from reference TRBV19 and TRBJ1-2 gives the full variable domain: DGGITQSPKYLFRKEGQNVTLSCEQNLNHDAMYWYRQDPGQGLRLIYYSQIVNDFQKGDIAEGYSVSREKKESFPLTVTSAQKNPTAFYLCASFDGGTGGVYSSASGGYTFGSGTRLTVV.